This TCR beta chain was captured in a study of metastatic and nonmetastatic thyroid tumors. Germline CDR1 reads MDHEN; CDR2 reads SYDVKM. Trimming cost V 9 bases and J 0 bases, with 12 bases left between them. The CDR3 sequence is 13 residues long. All patients reached thyroid surgery having received no treatment beforehand. How the authors handled the data: The study built a papillary thyroid cancer distant-metastasis classifier from CDR3 differences across clinicopathological groups. TCRdb reanalyzed the PCR reads via MiXCR. Here the V and J calls rest on TCRdb's processing, not on the authors' analysis. The table records about 22,000 clones, less than 20% of them present only once.

The sample consisted of adjacent normal tissue. V gene TRBV28 combines with J gene TRBJ2-7, with D possibly matching TRBD1 (6 bases). The sequence came from a male donor with papillary thyroid cancer or a benign thyroid nodule (not recorded which). Some clones in this sample may be carry-over from other donors' samples. The CDR3 loop is CARRDTGSYEQYF. The DNA of the CDR3 is TGTGCCAGACGGGACACAGGCTCCTACGAGCAGTACTTC.